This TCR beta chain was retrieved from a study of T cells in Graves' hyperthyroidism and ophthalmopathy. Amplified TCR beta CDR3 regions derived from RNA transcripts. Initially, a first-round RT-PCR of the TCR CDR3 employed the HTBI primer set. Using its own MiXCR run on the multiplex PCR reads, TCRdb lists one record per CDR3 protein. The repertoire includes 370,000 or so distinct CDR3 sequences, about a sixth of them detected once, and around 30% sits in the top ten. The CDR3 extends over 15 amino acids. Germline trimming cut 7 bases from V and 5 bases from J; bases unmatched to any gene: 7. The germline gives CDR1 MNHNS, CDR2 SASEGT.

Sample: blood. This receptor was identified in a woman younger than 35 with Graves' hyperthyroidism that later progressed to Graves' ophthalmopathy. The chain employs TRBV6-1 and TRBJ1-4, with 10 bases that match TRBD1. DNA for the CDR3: TGTGCCAGCAACGGGGGACAGGGGTTCAATGAAAAACTGTTTTTT. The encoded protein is CASNGGQGFNEKLFF.